This paragraph covers one TCR beta chain sequence. Antigen: not known. This sample stems from a study of cytomegalovirus exposure and HLA in healthy donors. V lost 1 base and J lost 12; bases outside the gene matches: 8. CDR3 length: 13 amino acids. Germline-derived CDR1 and CDR2 are GTSNPN and SVGIG (reference sequence). PCR employed 60 Vbeta and 13 Jbeta primers. The assay was immunoSEQ multiplex PCR, and TCRdb's table has in-frame clones only and misses some. Among some 42,000 clones, 40% to 60% were seen once, and the ten largest hold about 12%. Notes on the study in general: Apart from CMV serostatus, no immune exposure information was available.

The source material was PBMCs. The TCR comes from a human donor in good health. V gene TRBV30 combines with J gene TRBJ1-2; TRBD1 agrees at 10 bases. Here the CDR3 reads CAWSGEGTGVHTF. As DNA, the CDR3 is TGTGCCTGGAGTGGGGAGGGGACAGGGGTCCACACCTTC.